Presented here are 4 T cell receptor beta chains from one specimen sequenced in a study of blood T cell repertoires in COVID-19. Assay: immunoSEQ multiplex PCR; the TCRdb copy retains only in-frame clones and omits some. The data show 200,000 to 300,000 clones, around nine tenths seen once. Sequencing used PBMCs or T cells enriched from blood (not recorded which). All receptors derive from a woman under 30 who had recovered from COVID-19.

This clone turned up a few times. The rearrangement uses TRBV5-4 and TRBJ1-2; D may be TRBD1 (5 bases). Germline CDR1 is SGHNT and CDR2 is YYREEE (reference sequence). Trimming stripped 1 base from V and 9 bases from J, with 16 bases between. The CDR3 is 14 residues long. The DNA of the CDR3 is TGTGCCAGCAGCTTGTTCTTCTCGGGGGGGAGCTACACCTTC. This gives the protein CASSLFFSGGSYTF.

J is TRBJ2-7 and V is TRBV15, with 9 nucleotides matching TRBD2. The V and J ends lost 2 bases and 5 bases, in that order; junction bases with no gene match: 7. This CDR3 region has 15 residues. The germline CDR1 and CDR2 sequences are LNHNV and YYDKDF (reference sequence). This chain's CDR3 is CATSRRGREGDEQYF. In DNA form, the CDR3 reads TGTGCCACCAGCAGAAGGGGGCGGGAGGGCGACGAGCAGTACTTC. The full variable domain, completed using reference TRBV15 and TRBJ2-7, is DAMVIQNPRYQVTQFGKPVTLSCSQTLNHNVMYWYQQKSSQAPKLLFHYYDKDFNNEADTPDNFQSRRPNTSFCFLDIRSPGLGDTAMYLCATSRRGREGDEQYFGPGTRLTVT.

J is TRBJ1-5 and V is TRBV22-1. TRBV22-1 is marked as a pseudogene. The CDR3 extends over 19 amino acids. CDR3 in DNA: TGTCCTGGGAGCGCACGGTGGCGGTGCCCCAACCCCCTTAATCAGCCCCAGCATTTT. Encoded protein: CPGSARWRCPNPLNQPQHF.

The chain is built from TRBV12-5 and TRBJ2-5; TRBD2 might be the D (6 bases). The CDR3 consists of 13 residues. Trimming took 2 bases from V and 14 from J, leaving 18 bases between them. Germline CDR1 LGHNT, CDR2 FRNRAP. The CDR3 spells CASGLQPTSPPYF. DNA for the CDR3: TGTGCTAGTGGTTTGCAACCGACTAGTCCCCCATACTTC.